The 25 T cell receptor beta chains reported below all come from one sample, sequenced in a study of blood T cell repertoires in COVID-19. Some clones are missing from TCRdb's copy, which holds only in-frame ones; the method was immunoSEQ multiplex PCR. The sample shows some 80,000 clones, 88% of them seen only once. The sequenced sample consisted of peripheral blood. The receptors were gathered from a human donor in a cohort sampled during active COVID-19.

The chain employs TRBV2 and TRBJ1-1; TRBD1 is a possible D gene (5 bases). The V end lost 10 bases, the J end lost 1 base, and 16 bases lay between the germline ends. In germline, CDR1 is SNHLY, CDR2 FYNNEI. The CDR3 consists of 14 residues. Here the CDR3 reads CATQRLTGNTEAFF. The CDR3 nucleotides read TGTGCCACCCAGAGGCTCACAGGGAACACTGAAGCTTTCTTT.

The chain employs TRBV18 and TRBJ1-5; 9 nucleotides align to TRBD1. Germline V gene lookup returns CDR1 KGHSH and CDR2 LQKENI. The CDR3 runs to 14 residues. J gave up 2 bases and V 5 bases, and 1 base lay outside the gene matches. The CDR3 spells CASSGDRGNQPQHF. For the CDR3, the DNA is TGTGCCAGCTCAGGGGACAGGGGCAATCAGCCCCAGCATTTT. Full variable domain (outside the CDR3, taken from reference TRBV18 and TRBJ1-5): NAGVMQNPRHLVRRRGQEARLRCSPMKGHSHVYWYRQLPEEGLKFMVYLQKENIIDESGMPKERFSAEFPKEGPSILRIQQVVRGDSAAYFCASSGDRGNQPQHFGDGTRLSIL.

V is TRBV27 and J is TRBJ2-7; 9 bases align to TRBD2. J gave up 4 bases and V 8 bases, and 12 bases lay outside the gene matches. Germline lookup yields CDR1 MNHEY and CDR2 SMNVEV (reference sequence). The CDR3 length is 15 residues. CDR3 amino acids: CASSLGGLAVYEQYF. CDR3 DNA: TGTGCCAGCTCCCTTGGGGGACTAGCTGTGTACGAGCAGTACTTC.

V is TRBV10-3 and J is TRBJ1-3; maybe TRBD1 (6 bases). The length of the CDR3 is 15 residues. Germline assignment: CDR1 ENHRY and CDR2 SYGVKD. Between the trimmed V and J ends, which lost 3 bases and 1 base, there was a span of 10 bases. CDR3 loop: CAISDRGLSGNTIYF. In DNA form, the CDR3 reads TGTGCCATCAGTGACAGGGGCCTTTCTGGAAACACCATATATTTT.

The chain has TRBV10-2 and TRBJ2-1; 11 positions match TRBD2. Germline V gene data show CDR1 as WSHSY and CDR2 as SAAADI. V trimming: 6 bases; J trimming: 5 bases; junction bases outside the gene matches: 9. The CDR3 runs 16 residues. The CDR3 is CASRNSGLAANNEQFF. The CDR3 DNA sequence: TGCGCCAGCAGAAATTCGGGACTAGCGGCCAACAATGAGCAGTTCTTC.

The rearrangement joins TRBV6-2 or TRBV6-3 to TRBJ2-3, with 9 positions matching TRBD2. In germline, CDR1 is MNHEY, CDR2 SVGEGT. V shed 5 bases, J shed 6 bases, and the junction held 6 bases outside the gene matches. The CDR3 sequence is 14 residues long. CDR3 nucleotides: TGTGCCAGCAGTGCGGGGGGGGCCCTTGATACGCAGTATTTT. It translates to CASSAGGALDTQYF.

The chain couples TRBV9 to TRBJ1-2; D is perhaps TRBD1 (6 bases). Germline-derived CDR1 and CDR2 are SGDLS and YYNGEE. V was shortened by 0 bases and J by 6 bases, with 12 bases between the two germline ends. This CDR3 comprises 14 residues. CDR3 nucleotides: TGTGCCAGCAGCGTAGAGTGGGGGGGCCATGGCTACACCTTC. It is translated as CASSVEWGGHGYTF.

The rearrangement joins TRBV12-2 to TRBJ2-2; the table's D gene call, TRBD1, was not cross checked with the DNA. TRBV12-2 is classified as a pseudogene. The CDR3 loop spans 16 amino acids. CDR3 coding DNA: TGTGCAAGTCGGCATGGGGGCGACTTTAGGACCGGGGAGCTGTTTTTT. Its translation: CASRHGGDFRTGELFF.

The rearrangement uses TRBV6-6 and TRBJ2-1; 7 nucleotides match TRBD1. V lost 7 bases to trimming and J lost 3 bases; unmatched junction nucleotides: 6. The CDR3 extends over 14 amino acids. The germline gives CDR1 MNHNY, CDR2 SVGAGI (reference sequence). CDR3 bases: TGTGCCAGCACCAGGGACAGCGGCTACAATGAGCAGTTCTTC. Translated, it gives CASTRDSGYNEQFF.

The V call is TRBV9, the J call TRBJ2-3; 14 bases align to TRBD2. Germline CDR1 SGDLS, CDR2 YYNGEE. The V segment lost 1 base and the J segment 1 base; nucleotides outside the gene matches: 8. The CDR3 extends over 19 amino acids. CDR3 bases: TGTGCCAGCAGCGTAAGGGAGACTAGCGGGAGGGCCGGCACAGATACGCAGTATTTT. It encodes CASSVRETSGRAGTDTQYF.

The chain couples TRBV28 to TRBJ1-4; TRBD1 might be the D (6 bases). CDR3 length: 16 residues. Between the trimmed V and J ends, which lost 5 bases and 0 bases, there was a span of 13 bases. In germline, CDR1 is MDHEN, CDR2 SYDVKM. CDR3 loop: CASSAWTAPTNEKLFF. CDR3 coding DNA: TGTGCCAGCAGTGCCTGGACAGCCCCAACTAATGAAAAACTGTTTTTT.

The chain joins TRBV3-1 (or the pseudogene TRBV3-2) to TRBJ1-4, with 8 bases fitting TRBD1. The J segment lost 3 bases and the V segment lost 3 bases, leaving 3 bases of the junction unmatched. The CDR3 contains 15 residues. The germline CDR1 and CDR2 sequences are LGHDT and YNNKEL (reference sequence). The CDR3 nucleotides are TGTGCCAGCAGCCACACGACAGGGGCTAATGAAAAACTGTTTTTT. Translating it yields CASSHTTGANEKLFF.

The chain carries TRBV23-1 and TRBJ1-3, with 7 positions matching TRBD1. TRBV23-1 is recorded as an ORF, its role being uncertain. CDR3 size: 16 residues. V lost 7 bases and J lost 3; bases outside the gene matches: 12. Written as DNA, the CDR3 is TGCGCCAGCAAATTCGACAGGGACTGTTATGGAAACACCATATATTTT. Its protein product is CASKFDRDCYGNTIYF.

This chain uses TRBV29-1 with TRBJ2-3; no definite D call. This CDR3 region has 11 residues. Trimming shortened V by 4 bases and J by 6 bases, and 8 bases separated the two germline ends. Per germline, CDR1 SQVTM and CDR2 ANQGSEA. CDR3 region: CSVVDLDTQYF. The CDR3, as DNA: TGCAGCGTTGTTGACTTGGATACGCAGTATTTT.

This clone turned up a few times. The V gene is TRBV27, the J gene TRBJ1-6, with a possible D match to TRBD1 (5 bases). There are 13 residues in the CDR3. Germline V gene lookup returns CDR1 MNHEY and CDR2 SMNVEV (reference sequence). Trimming took off 3 bases at V and 10 bases at J, with 10 bases between the two ends. Written as DNA, the CDR3 is TGTGCCAGCAGTTTCAGGACACCATCACCCCTCCACTTT. Translation gives CASSFRTPSPLHF.

The chain couples TRBV6-6 to TRBJ1-5; 9 bases line up with TRBD1. The CDR3 spans 14 residues. Per the germline V gene, CDR1 is MNHNY and CDR2 is SVGAGI (reference sequence). The trim removed 5 bases at V and 7 bases at J, leaving 6 bases unmatched. The CDR3 region has the DNA TGTGCCAGCAGTACCGGGACAGGGAACCAGCCCCAGCATTTT. This codes for CASSTGTGNQPQHF.

V and J are TRBV10-3 and TRBJ2-7, with 12 positions matching TRBD1. The CDR3 totals 18 residues. CDR1 is ENHRY, CDR2 SYGVKD, per germline. Trimming took 5 bases from V and 0 from J; bases not matched to a gene: 11. Written as DNA, the CDR3 is TGTGCCATCAGTCCGGGACAGGGGGCTTCAGCAAGCTCCTACGAGCAGTACTTC. Translated, it gives CAISPGQGASASSYEQYF.

The genes are TRBV24-1 and TRBJ2-7, with D maybe TRBD1 (5 bases). V was pared by 3 bases and J by 2 bases, with 13 bases between. Germline CDR1 is KGHDR and CDR2 is SFDVKD. The CDR3 totals 15 residues. CDR3: CATSDSTGAPYEQYF. The CDR3 DNA is TGTGCCACCAGTGATAGTACAGGAGCCCCCTACGAGCAGTACTTC.

CDR3 sequence reads: CASSPGTGAGGNTIYF. The CDR3 region has the DNA TGTGCCAGCAGTCCGGGGACAGGGGCAGGTGGAAACACCATATATTTT. V is TRBV28 and J is TRBJ1-3, with 10 bases identical to TRBD1. CDR1 MDHEN and CDR2 SYDVKM come from the germline V gene. The CDR3 is made up of 16 amino acids. With 5 bases clipped from V and 3 bases from J, the junction kept 7 bases outside the gene matches. Filled out from reference TRBV28 and TRBJ1-3, the complete variable domain reads DVKVTQSSRYLVKRTGEKVFLECVQDMDHENMFWYRQDPGLGLRLIYFSYDVKMKEKGDIPEGYSVSREKKERFSLILESASTNQTSMYLCASSPGTGAGGNTIYFGEGSWLTVV.

The rearrangement joins TRBV5-6 to TRBJ2-5; tentatively, D is TRBD1 (6 bases). V was shortened by 0 bases and J by 1 base, with 10 bases between the two germline ends. The V gene's germline CDR1 is SGHDT and CDR2 YYEEEE. This CDR3 spans 15 amino acids. The CDR3 sequence: CASSLGQGLQETQYF. In DNA, the CDR3 is TGTGCCAGCAGCTTGGGTCAGGGGCTCCAAGAGACCCAGTACTTC.

The J gene is TRBJ2-3, the V gene TRBV6-2 or TRBV6-3, with 10 bases identical to TRBD2. There are 18 residues in the CDR3. V gave up 0 bases and J gave up 2 bases; unmatched junction bases: 8. Germline CDR1 reads MNHEY; CDR2 reads SVGEGT. The CDR3: CASSYSGAGGLLTDTQYF. In DNA form, the CDR3 reads TGTGCCAGCAGTTACTCCGGAGCGGGGGGGCTCCTCACAGATACGCAGTATTTT.

The chain employs TRBV28 and TRBJ1-1; 8 positions match TRBD1. Germline V CDR1 and CDR2: MDHEN, SYDVKM. With 6 bases clipped from V and 3 bases from J, the junction kept 3 bases outside the gene matches. The CDR3 runs 13 residues. The DNA of the CDR3 is TGTGCCAGCAGACTGACAGGGGACACTGAAGCTTTCTTT. Translation gives CASRLTGDTEAFF.

This chain connects TRBV28 to TRBJ2-7, with D possibly matching TRBD1 (5 bases). The V end lost 7 bases, the J end lost 3 bases, and 7 bases lay between the germline ends. This CDR3 spans 11 amino acids. Germline values: CDR1 MDHEN, CDR2 SYDVKM. The CDR3 DNA is TGTGCCAGCATGGGGCACTACGAGCAGTACTTC. Translating gives CASMGHYEQYF.

Concerning this clone: A single base separates this from a much larger clone, so it may be a read error. The V call is TRBV3-1 (or the pseudogene TRBV3-2), the J call TRBJ1-1, with TRBD1 identical over 8 bases. With 4 bases clipped from V and 4 bases from J, the junction kept 2 bases outside the gene matches. The CDR3 totals 13 residues. Germline CDR1 and CDR2: LGHDT and YNNKEL (reference sequence). As DNA, the CDR3 is TGTGCCAGCAGCCGTACAGGGGGCACTGAAGCTTTCTTT. Its protein product is CASSRTGGTEAFF.

The CDR3 DNA reads as TGTGCCAGTAGTTCCAGAATCGGACTAGCGGGAGGTTACGAGCAGTACTTC. It yields the protein CASSSRIGLAGGYEQYF. This chain connects TRBV19 to TRBJ2-7; 14 bases fit TRBD2. Germline lookup yields CDR1 LNHDA and CDR2 SQIVND (reference sequence). The length of the CDR3 is 17 residues. V shed 5 bases and J 4 bases; nucleotides not matched to a gene: 10.